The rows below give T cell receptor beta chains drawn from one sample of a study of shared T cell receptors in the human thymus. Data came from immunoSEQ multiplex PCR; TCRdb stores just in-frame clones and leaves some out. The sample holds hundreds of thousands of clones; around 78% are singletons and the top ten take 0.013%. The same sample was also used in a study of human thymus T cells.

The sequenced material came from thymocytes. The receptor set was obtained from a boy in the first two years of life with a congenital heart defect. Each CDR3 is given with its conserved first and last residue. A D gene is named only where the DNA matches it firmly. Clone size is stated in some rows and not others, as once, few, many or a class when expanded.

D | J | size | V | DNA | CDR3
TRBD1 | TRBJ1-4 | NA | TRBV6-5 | TGTGCCAGCAGGGGTGCGACAGGGTGTGGTGAAAAACTGTTTTTT | CASRGATGCGEKLFF
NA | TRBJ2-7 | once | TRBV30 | TGTGCCTGGAGTCCCGGATCACGGACAGTCGATTACGAGCAGTACTTC | CAWSPGSRTVDYEQYF
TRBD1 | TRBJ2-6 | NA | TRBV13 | TGTGCCAGCAGCCTGGGACAGGCAGACTCTGGGGCCAACGTCCTGACTTTC | CASSLGQADSGANVLTF
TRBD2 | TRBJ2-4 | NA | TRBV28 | TGTGCCAGCAGTCTTCCTAGCGGGGAGGGAAACATTCAGTACTTC | CASSLPSGEGNIQYF
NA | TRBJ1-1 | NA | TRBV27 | TGTGCCAGCACCAAGCAGGCCGGCGCCCTCATGAACACTGAAGCTTTCTTT | CASTKQAGALMNTEAFF
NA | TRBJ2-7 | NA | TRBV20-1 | TGCAGTGCTCCAGATTCCTACGAGCAGTACTTC | CSAPDSYEQYF
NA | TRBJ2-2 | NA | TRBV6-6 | TGTGCCAGCAGTCTGCGAACGGGGAACACCGGGGAGCTGTTTTTT | CASSLRTGNTGELFF
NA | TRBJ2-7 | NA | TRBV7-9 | TGTGCCAGCACCCCAACAGGGAACGAGCAGTACTTC | CASTPTGNEQYF
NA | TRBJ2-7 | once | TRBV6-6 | TGTGCCAGCAGTTGCGATGGCAGCGGCCCCTACGAGCAGTACTTC | CASSCDGSGPYEQYF
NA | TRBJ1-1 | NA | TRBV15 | TGTGCCACCAGCAGATCCTACTCACCTGGTCATATCACTGAAGCTTTCTTT | CATSRSYSPGHITEAFF
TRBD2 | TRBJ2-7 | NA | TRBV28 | TGTGCCAGTCAGCGGGAGGGCCCTCTCTACGAGCAGTACTTC | CASQREGPLYEQYF
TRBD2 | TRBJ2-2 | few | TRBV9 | TGTGCCAGCAGCGAGAGCGGGAGTCGGTCCGGGGAGCTGTTTTTT | CASSESGSRSGELFF
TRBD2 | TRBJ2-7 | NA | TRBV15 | TGTGCCACCAGCAGAGGTCTAGCGGGAGCCGAGCAGTACTTC | CATSRGLAGAEQYF
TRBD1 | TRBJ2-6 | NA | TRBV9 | TGTGCCAGCAGCGTAGATGGGAAAGTCAGGGGGTCCTCTGGGGCCAACGTCCTGACTTTC | CASSVDGKVRGSSGANVLTF
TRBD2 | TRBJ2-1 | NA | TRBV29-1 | TGCAGCGTTGAAGATGTGGAGACTAGCGGGTACAATGAGCAGTTCTTC | CSVEDVETSGYNEQFF
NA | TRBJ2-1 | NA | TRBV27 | TGTGCCAGCAGTAGCGGATACAATGAGCAGTTCTTC | CASSSGYNEQFF
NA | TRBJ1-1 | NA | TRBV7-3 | TGTGCCAGCAGCTTAAGGGTGGGTCCGGGAACGGAAGCTTTCTTT | CASSLRVGPGTEAFF
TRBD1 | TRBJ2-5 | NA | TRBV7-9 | TGTGCCAGCAGCCAAGAGGAAGGGGGCGACCTGCGGGAGACCCAGTACTTC | CASSQEEGGDLRETQYF
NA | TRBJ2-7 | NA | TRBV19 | TGTGCCAGTAGTATAGTGCAGGGGCACCCCTACGAGCAGTACTTC | CASSIVQGHPYEQYF
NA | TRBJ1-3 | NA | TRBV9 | TGTGCCAGCAGCGTGCTCAGCTCTGGAAACACCATATATTTT | CASSVLSSGNTIYF
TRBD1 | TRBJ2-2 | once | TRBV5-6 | TGTGCCAGCAGCCCCGGGACAGGGGAAGGGGAGCTGTTTTTT | CASSPGTGEGELFF
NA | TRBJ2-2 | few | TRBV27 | TGTGCCAGCAGTTTCTTACAGGGATCGGAAACCGGGGAGCTGTTTTTT | CASSFLQGSETGELFF
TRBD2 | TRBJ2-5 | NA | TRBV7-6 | TGTGCCAGCAGCCCAAGCGGGAACGGGTCAGAGACCCAGTACTTC | CASSPSGNGSETQYF
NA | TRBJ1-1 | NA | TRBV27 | TGTGCCAGCAGTTTAAGTCGGGGGGCCAGGTCTGAAGCTTTCTTT | CASSLSRGARSEAFF
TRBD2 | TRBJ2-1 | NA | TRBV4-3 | TGCGCCAGCAGTCCCATCCTTCGACTAGCGGGAAATGAGCAGTTCTTC | CASSPILRLAGNEQFF
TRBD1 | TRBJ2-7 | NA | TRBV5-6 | TGTGCCAGCAGCTTGAAAGGGACAGGGCTAGCCGAGCAGTACTTC | CASSLKGTGLAEQYF
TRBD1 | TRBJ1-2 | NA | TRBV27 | TGTGCCAGCAGTCCGGGGGAGGGACAGGGGGGGGCTAACTATGGCTACACCTTC | CASSPGEGQGGANYGYTF
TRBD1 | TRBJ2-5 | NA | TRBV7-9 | TGTGCCAGCAGCTCCGGACAGGGAAGAGGAGAGACCCAGTACTTC | CASSSGQGRGETQYF
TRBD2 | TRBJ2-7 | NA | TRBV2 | TGTGCCAGCAGCCTAGCGGGAGGGTTAAGCGAGCAGTACTTC | CASSLAGGLSEQYF
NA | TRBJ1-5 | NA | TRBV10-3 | TGTGCCATCAGTGTTGAAGGGGTCAATCAGCCCCAGCATTTT | CAISVEGVNQPQHF
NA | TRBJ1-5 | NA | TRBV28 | TGTGCCAGCGGGGAACGTCCGGGGGGCAATCAGCCCCAGCATTTT | CASGERPGGNQPQHF
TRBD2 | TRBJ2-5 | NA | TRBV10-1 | TGCGCCAGCAGTGCATCTAGCGGGAGTTTGGGCGAGACCCAGTACTTC | CASSASSGSLGETQYF